This entry concerns a single T cell receptor beta chain. The target antigen is unknown. The record originates from a study of blood T cells in healthy people across ages. Whole-study findings and limits: Roughly linearly, TCR beta diversity per million T cells fell as age increased. Higher diversity and more naive CD4+ cells were features of long-lived donors, compared to aged donors.

It was about 10 milliliters of peripheral blood that were drawn from each donor. Trimming shortened V by 4 bases and J by 0 bases, and 9 bases separated the two germline ends. This CDR3 comprises 14 residues. Germline loops: CDR1 ENHRY, CDR2 SYGVKD. Primers used in a second PCR of roughly 6 to 11 cycles were a sample-barcoded 5' primer and a J-beta primer mix. Each cDNA molecule was tagged by a template-switch adaptor with 12 random nucleotides. MiXCR, run by TCRdb on the 5' RACE reads, gives a single entry per CDR3 protein. The sample has approximately 900,000 distinct CDR3 sequences; roughly 52% are singletons.

Material: blood. The chain recombines TRBV10-3 with TRBJ1-1; D remains ambiguous. The receptor was derived from a young man in good health. This chain's CDR3 is CAISVGQLNTEAFF. In nucleotides, the CDR3 is TGTGCCATCAGTGTCGGGCAGCTGAACACTGAAGCTTTCTTT.